This TCR beta chain was identified during a study of OX40 agonist ivuxolimab in advanced cancers. Study summary: Among those treated, three patients had partial responses, one with hepatocellular carcinoma and two with cutaneous melanoma.

TCRdb's table, derived via immunoSEQ multiplex PCR, lists solely in-frame clones and lacks some. The sample contains about 72,000 clones, 75% to 90% of which appear only once. The CDR3 is made up of 12 amino acids. Looked up from germline, CDR1 is MDHEN and CDR2 is SYDVKM. V was shortened by 4 bases and J by 7 bases, with 8 bases between the two germline ends. The clonotype originates from an adult with an advanced solid tumor such as melanoma, head and neck, liver or kidney cancer. The chain combines TRBV28 with TRBJ2-1; weak D call: TRBD1 (5 bases). Sequences were derived from CD4+ or CD8+ T cells sorted from blood, sampled in a trial of the OX40 agonist ivuxolimab. CDR3 coding DNA: TGTGCCAGCAGTTGGGGCTTTAATGAGCAGTTCTTC. Its translation: CASSWGFNEQFF.